These T cell receptor beta chains were read from a single sample in a study of shared clonotypes between healthy human individuals. The repertoire was sequenced with immunoSEQ multiplex PCR; TCRdb's copy has only in-frame clones and lacks some. The table lists around 2,000,000 clones, 95% of them singletons. The sample consisted of naive CD4+ T cells sorted from blood. These receptors came from a man between 18 and 35 years old in good health. Both conserved end residues are part of each CDR3. D genes are given only for firm matches. For some rows the clone size is stated as once, few or many, or as a class when expanded; others skip it.

abundance | d_gene | j_gene | v_gene | CDR3nt | CDR3aa
- | - | TRBJ1-1 | TRBV10-2 | TGCGCCAGCAGTGAGTCACGTGGTACTGAAGCTTTCTTT | CASSESRGTEAFF
few | - | TRBJ1-4 | TRBV5-5 | TGTGCCAGCAGAACGGAGGGCGCGGGTGAAAAACTGTTTTTT | CASRTEGAGEKLFF
- | - | TRBJ2-7 | TRBV2 | TGTGCCAGCAGTGAGGGTAGATTACCCTACGAGCAGTACTTC | CASSEGRLPYEQYF
- | - | TRBJ2-1 | TRBV5-1 | TGCGCCAGCAGCTTGGATAAAGGTGCCTCCTACAATGAGCAGTTCTTC | CASSLDKGASYNEQFF
- | - | TRBJ1-1 | TRBV6-5 | TGTGCCAGCAGCCCATTTGGTCTACAGAACACTGAAGCTTTCTTT | CASSPFGLQNTEAFF
- | - | TRBJ1-5 | TRBV28 | TGTGCCAGCAGTTTATCGTCACTGGGCAATCAGCCCCAGCATTTT | CASSLSSLGNQPQHF
- | TRBD2 | TRBJ2-7 | TRBV29-1 | TGCAGCGTCCGGACTAGCGGGGCCCACTACGAGCAGTACTTC | CSVRTSGAHYEQYF
- | - | TRBJ2-3 | TRBV19 | TGTGCCAGTAGTGGGGCAACAGATACGCAGTATTTT | CASSGATDTQYF
- | TRBD2 | TRBJ2-3 | TRBV6-5 | TGTGCCAGCAAATCAAGCGGGGGGACAGATACGCAGTATTTT | CASKSSGGTDTQYF
- | - | TRBJ2-1 | TRBV5-1 | TGCGCCAGCAGCTTGGGTAGTCTAGCCTTCGGTAATGAGCAGTTCTTC | CASSLGSLAFGNEQFF
- | - | TRBJ1-6 | TRBV6-6 | TGTGCCAGCAGTTACTCGGACGGGTATGATTCACCCCTCCACTTT | CASSYSDGYDSPLHF
- | TRBD2 | TRBJ2-7 | TRBV15 | TGTGCCACCAGCAGAGGGACGCGGGGGGATTTCTCCTACGAGCAGTACTTC | CATSRGTRGDFSYEQYF
- | - | TRBJ1-2 | TRBV5-4 | TGTGCCAGCAGCTCGGACACATATGGCTACACCTTC | CASSSDTYGYTF
- | - | TRBJ1-3 | TRBV21-1 | TGTGCCAGCAGCAAGCTGAAGTCTGGAAACACCATATATTTT | CASSKLKSGNTIYF
- | TRBD1 | TRBJ2-2 | TRBV4-3 | TGCGCCAGCAGCCCGAGGGACAGGGGGACCGGGGAGCTGTTTTTT | CASSPRDRGTGELFF
- | - | TRBJ1-3 | TRBV5-1 | TGCGCCAGCAGCTTGGCCCCGGGAGGGAGTGGAAACACCATATATTTT | CASSLAPGGSGNTIYF
few | - | TRBJ2-7 | TRBV30 | TGTGCCTGGAGCGCCAAAGGGAGCGTCGGGGGCGTCAAACGGCAGTACTTC | CAWSAKGSVGGVKRQYF
- | - | TRBJ1-4 | TRBV27 | TGTGCCAGCAGTTTGCACCAGGACAGCGAAAAACTGTTTTTT | CASSLHQDSEKLFF
- | - | TRBJ2-2 | TRBV10-1 | TGCGCCAGCAGTGAGTCGTTGCGGACGAACACCGGGGAGCTGTTTTTT | CASSESLRTNTGELFF
- | - | TRBJ2-7 | TRBV20-1 | TGCAGTGCTACTGGGGCCTACGAGCAGTACTTC | CSATGAYEQYF
- | - | TRBJ2-3 | TRBV6-5 | TGTGCCAGCAGCCCCGGACTTGCCGATACGCAGTATTTT | CASSPGLADTQYF
- | - | TRBJ2-3 | TRBV6-1 | TGTGCCAACAGGAATCCCCCAGATACGCAGTATTTT | CANRNPPDTQYF
- | - | TRBJ1-2 | TRBV5-1 | TGCGCCAGCAGCTTGAGGACTATCAATACGGATGGCTACACCTTC | CASSLRTINTDGYTF
- | - | TRBJ1-4 | TRBV5-4 | TGTGCCAGCAGCAACACCAATGAAAAACTGTTTTTT | CASSNTNEKLFF
once | TRBD1 | TRBJ2-5 | TRBV5-6 | TGTGCCAGCAGCTCAGGACAGGGACAAGAGACCCAGTACTTC | CASSSGQGQETQYF
- | - | TRBJ1-5 | TRBV6-1 | TGTGCCAGCAGTGATGGGGGTTTCGGTCTAGCCCAGCATTTT | CASSDGGFGLAQHF
- | - | TRBJ2-5 | TRBV6-5 | TGTGCCAGCAGTCCTTACCTGGAGGAGACCCAGTACTTC | CASSPYLEETQYF
- | - | TRBJ1-1 | TRBV29-1 | TGCAGCGTTGACAAGGCTTTGGGGAACACTGAAGCTTTCTTT | CSVDKALGNTEAFF
- | TRBD2 | TRBJ2-1 | TRBV27 | TGTGCCAGCAGTTCCGGACTAGCGGGAGCCTACAATGAGCAGTTCTTC | CASSSGLAGAYNEQFF